This TCR beta chain was retrieved from a study of blood T cell repertoires in COVID-19. Overall study: Donors in the United States, Italy and Spain gave samples during acute or convalescent COVID-19. The cDNA or gDNA used as material had been derived from T cells, B-cell-depleted T cells, or PBMCs.

The V gene lost 3 bases and the J gene lost 2 bases, with 10 bases spanning the gap. CDR1 and CDR2 (germline): LNHDA, SQIVND (reference sequence). This CDR3 contains 14 residues. A Seattle source enrolled patients during active infection and followed them longitudinally. Using immunoSEQ multiplex PCR, the repertoire was profiled, and TCRdb retains in-frame clones only, with some absent. The sample has some 220,000 clones, 83% seen once. The sequence was obtained from a woman aged 30 to 39 with COVID-19, enrolled during active disease. This chain links TRBV19 with TRBJ1-1; possibly TRBD1 for D (6 bases). The sequencing input was peripheral blood. As DNA, the CDR3 is TGTGCCAGTAGTATGCGGACAGCTAACACTGAAGCTTTCTTT. Amino acids: CASSMRTANTEAFF.